The rows below give T cell receptor beta chains drawn from one sample of a study of T cells in Graves' hyperthyroidism and ophthalmopathy. Each CDR3 protein gets one entry after TCRdb re-called the multiplex PCR reads with MiXCR. Of 500,000 to 600,000 distinct CDR3 sequences listed, roughly 50% were seen once; the top ten hold roughly 20%. The sequencing input was peripheral blood or thyroid tissue (not recorded which). The receptor source for this set is an adult woman with Graves' disease, either hyperthyroidism or ophthalmopathy (not recorded which). CDR3s include the opening cysteine and the closing phenylalanine or tryptophan. Fields, in order: V gene, CDR3 length, clone size, D gene, J gene, CDR3 DNA, CDR3 protein. The D gene is left open where the match is weak. Clone size is given for some rows only: seen once, a few or many times, or a class if the clone is expanded.

TRBV2,11,many,NA,TRBJ1-2,TGTGCCAGCAGACAGGGCCCTGGCTACACCTTC,CASRQGPGYTF
TRBV7-3,12,NA,TRBD2,TRBJ2-5,TGTGCCAGCAGCTCCAGCGGGAGGGCCCAGTACTTC,CASSSSGRAQYF
TRBV7-9,15,many,NA,TRBJ1-1,TGTGCCAGCAGCTGGATTCCAGGGGTTGGCACTGAAGCTTTCTTT,CASSWIPGVGTEAFF
TRBV20-1,16,NA,TRBD2,TRBJ2-5,TGCAGTGCTAGAGCGACTAGCGGGAGGGCCCGAGAGACCCAGTACTTC,CSARATSGRARETQYF
TRBV11-2,12,many,NA,TRBJ2-7,TGTGCCAGCACTGACACTCACTACGAGCAGTACTTC,CASTDTHYEQYF
TRBV20-1,12,NA,NA,TRBJ2-5,TGCAGTGAAGGGACGTACCAAGAGACCCAGTACTTC,CSEGTYQETQYF
TRBV20-1,13,NA,TRBD2,TRBJ2-2,TGCAGTGCTATTGGACTAGCCACAACAGAGCTGTTTTTT,CSAIGLATTELFF
TRBV7-2,14,NA,NA,TRBJ2-5,TGTGCCAGCAGCCCTCGCAGGGACCCGGGGACCCAGTACTTC,CASSPRRDPGTQYF
TRBV20-1,18,few,NA,TRBJ2-2,TGCAGTGCTAGGGGTTTATCTTCAGGGACTTGGAACACCGGGGAGCTGTTTTTT,CSARGLSSGTWNTGELFF
TRBV15,14,once,NA,TRBJ1-5,TGTGCCACCAGCAGAGGTTCCAGTACCCAGCCCCAGCATTTT,CATSRGSSTQPQHF